Listed below are T cell receptor beta chains from one sample, sequenced in a study of T cell changes during pregnancy in multiple sclerosis. The assay was immunoSEQ multiplex PCR, and TCRdb's table has in-frame clones only and misses some. This table holds about 39,000 clones, approximately 94% found once. The sample consisted of CD4+ T cells from peripheral blood mononuclear cells, taken after pregnancy. The receptor source for this set is a female donor with multiple sclerosis, enrolled in a pregnancy study. The CDR3 runs from the conserved cysteine through the conserved F or W. A D gene is named only where the DNA matches it firmly. The size entry is marked missing in some rows and otherwise reads once, few, many or a size class.

d_gene	v_gene	abundance	j_gene	CDR3aa	CDR3nt
TRBD1	TRBV5-1	.	TRBJ1-2	CASSPSGQGAGYGYTF	TGCGCCAGCAGTCCATCCGGACAGGGGGCCGGCTATGGCTACACCTTC
.	TRBV2	.	TRBJ2-1	CASSGGSSSYNEQFF	TGTGCCAGCAGTGGAGGTTCGAGCTCCTACAATGAGCAGTTCTTC
.	TRBV9	.	TRBJ2-7	CASSLRGGNYEQYF	TGTGCCAGCAGCCTGCGGGGTGGAAACTACGAGCAGTACTTC
.	TRBV6-6	.	TRBJ2-5	CASSPQGRLETQYF	TGTGCCAGCAGTCCACAGGGTCGGTTAGAGACCCAGTACTTC
.	TRBV28	.	TRBJ2-3	CASTEGTATDTQYF	TGTGCCAGCACGGAAGGGACTGCCACAGATACGCAGTATTTT
.	TRBV19	.	TRBJ2-3	CASSIPQRGSTDTQYF	TGTGCCAGTAGTATCCCGCAACGGGGGAGCACAGATACGCAGTATTTT
.	TRBV9	.	TRBJ2-2	CASSVGGGGQTGELFF	TGTGCCAGCAGCGTAGGGGGCGGGGGCCAAACCGGGGAGCTGTTTTTT
.	TRBV13	.	TRBJ1-4	CASSLNSPRGKLFF	TGTGCCAGCAGCTTAAACAGCCCAAGGGGAAAACTGTTTTTT
TRBD2	TRBV5-1	once	TRBJ2-3	CASSLGGVTDTQYF	TGCGCCAGCAGCCTGGGGGGGGTGACAGATACGCAGTATTTT
TRBD2	TRBV13	.	TRBJ2-1	CASSRLAGGLRFNNEQFF	TGTGCCAGCAGCCGGCTAGCGGGGGGGCTTAGGTTTAACAATGAGCAGTTCTTC
.	TRBV9	.	TRBJ1-2	CASSDAIQGFNYGYTF	TGTGCCAGCAGCGACGCCATTCAGGGGTTCAACTATGGCTACACCTTC
.	TRBV7-9	.	TRBJ2-2	CASSLYRETGELFF	TGTGCCAGCAGCTTATACAGGGAAACCGGGGAGCTGTTTTTT
.	TRBV6-5	.	TRBJ1-3	CASSRQPGNTIYF	TGTGCCAGCAGTCGACAGCCTGGAAACACCATATATTTT
.	TRBV4-1	few	TRBJ2-5	CASSHIGGAEKTQYF	TGCGCCAGCAGCCATATAGGGGGGGCCGAGAAGACCCAGTACTTC
TRBD1	TRBV27	.	TRBJ1-6	CASSFHRGLQNSPLHF	TGTGCCAGCAGCTTCCACAGGGGGCTTCAAAATTCACCCCTCCACTTT
TRBD2	TRBV18	.	TRBJ2-3	CASSPSSRLAGARDTQYF	TGTGCCAGCTCACCATCCTCAAGACTAGCGGGGGCCAGGGATACGCAGTATTTT
.	TRBV19	.	TRBJ1-2	CATTGYSGYTF	TGTGCCACAACAGGGTACTCTGGCTACACCTTC
TRBD1	TRBV7-2	.	TRBJ1-3	CASSSQGAGNTIYF	TGTGCCAGCAGCTCCCAGGGGGCTGGAAACACCATATATTTT
.	TRBV6-1	.	TRBJ2-7	CASRIDRTPYEQYF	TGTGCCAGCAGGATAGACAGGACCCCCTACGAGCAGTACTTC
TRBD1	TRBV9	.	TRBJ1-4	CASSQRGTGYEKLFF	TGTGCCAGCAGCCAAAGAGGGACAGGGTACGAAAAACTGTTTTTT
.	TRBV2	once	TRBJ2-7	CASSYNYEQYF	TGTGCCAGCAGTTACAACTACGAGCAGTACTTC
.	TRBV15	.	TRBJ2-5	CATSTPAGGQETQYF	TGTGCCACCAGCACCCCCGCCGGGGGCCAAGAGACCCAGTACTTC
.	TRBV19	.	TRBJ1-5	CASRSARFAGQPQHF	TGTGCCAGTAGGTCGGCAAGATTTGCGGGTCAGCCCCAGCATTTT
.	TRBV11-2	.	TRBJ1-1	CASSREPARGTEAFF	TGTGCCAGCAGCAGAGAACCGGCTAGGGGCACTGAAGCTTTCTTT
.	TRBV10-1	once	TRBJ1-3	CASSESGRSGNTIYF	TGCGCCAGCAGTGAGTCGGGCCGCTCTGGAAACACCATATATTTT
.	TRBV15	.	TRBJ1-2	CATSRDRGPNGGYTF	TGTGCCACCAGCAGAGATCGAGGGCCCAATGGGGGCTACACCTTC
TRBD2	TRBV7-7	.	TRBJ2-5	CASSPLPGGLQETQYF	TGTGCTAGCAGCCCTCTTCCGGGGGGGTTGCAAGAGACCCAGTACTTC
.	TRBV10-3	.	TRBJ2-3	CAISESSIDTQYF	TGTGCCATCAGTGAGTCTTCAATAGATACGCAGTATTTT
TRBD2	TRBV5-8	.	TRBJ2-1	CASSPLSGGGSYNEQFF	TGTGCCAGCAGCCCACTCAGCGGGGGGGGCTCCTACAATGAGCAGTTCTTC
TRBD1	TRBV11-2	.	TRBJ2-3	CASSSTVRGRADTQYF	TGTGCCAGCAGCTCAACCGTTAGGGGGCGGGCAGATACGCAGTATTTT
.	TRBV7-9	once	TRBJ1-5	CASSSAGVGVNQPQHF	TGTGCCAGCAGCTCAGCCGGTGTGGGAGTCAATCAGCCCCAGCATTTT
.	TRBV10-2	.	TRBJ1-2	CASSESRLYYGYTF	TGCGCCAGCAGTGAGTCGCGGTTGTACTATGGCTACACCTTC
.	TRBV7-8	.	TRBJ1-3	CASTLGSSGNTIYF	TGTGCCAGCACCTTAGGGAGCTCTGGAAACACCATATATTTT
TRBD1	TRBV29-1	.	TRBJ1-3	CSVEGTGLNTIYF	TGCAGCGTTGAGGGGACAGGGTTAAACACCATATATTTT
.	TRBV6-1	.	TRBJ2-4	CASSEALGDSDIQYF	TGTGCCAGCAGTGAAGCGTTGGGCGACAGTGACATTCAGTACTTC
TRBD1	TRBV7-9	.	TRBJ1-4	CASSLGDRRNEKLFF	TGTGCCAGCAGCTTAGGGGACAGACGGAATGAAAAACTGTTTTTT
TRBD1	TRBV7-9	.	TRBJ2-3	CASQRGTAQDTQYF	TGTGCCAGCCAAAGGGGGACAGCACAGGATACGCAGTATTTT